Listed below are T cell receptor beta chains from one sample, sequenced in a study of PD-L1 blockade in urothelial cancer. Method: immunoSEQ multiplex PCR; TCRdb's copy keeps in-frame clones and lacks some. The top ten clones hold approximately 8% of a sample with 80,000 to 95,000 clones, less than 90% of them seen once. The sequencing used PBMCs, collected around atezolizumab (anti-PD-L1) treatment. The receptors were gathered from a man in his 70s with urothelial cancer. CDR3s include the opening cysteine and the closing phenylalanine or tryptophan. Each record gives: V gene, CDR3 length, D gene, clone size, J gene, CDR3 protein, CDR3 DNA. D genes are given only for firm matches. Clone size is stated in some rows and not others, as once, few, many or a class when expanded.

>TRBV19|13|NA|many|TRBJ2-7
CASSITVKYEQYF
TGTGCCAGTAGTATAACAGTAAAGTACGAGCAGTACTTC
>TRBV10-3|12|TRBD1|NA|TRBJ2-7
CATADRGNKQYF
TGTGCCACGGCGGACAGGGGGAACAAGCAGTACTTC
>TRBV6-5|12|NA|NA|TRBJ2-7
CASTQLNYEQYF
TGTGCCAGCACCCAACTTAACTACGAGCAGTACTTC
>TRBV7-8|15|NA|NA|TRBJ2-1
CASSLYGRADNEQFF
TGTGCCAGCAGCTTATACGGGCGGGCTGACAATGAGCAGTTCTTC
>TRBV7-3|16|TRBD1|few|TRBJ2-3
CASSLPGQGSTDTQYF
TGTGCCAGCAGCCTTCCCGGACAGGGAAGCACAGATACGCAGTATTTT
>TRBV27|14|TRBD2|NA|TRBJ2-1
CASSLAGGPKEQFF
TGTGCCAGCAGTCTAGCGGGGGGGCCGAAGGAGCAGTTCTTC
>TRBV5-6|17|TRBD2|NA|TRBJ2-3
CASSSTSGRFPLDTQYF
TGTGCCAGCAGCTCGACTAGCGGGAGGTTTCCCTTAGATACGCAGTATTTT
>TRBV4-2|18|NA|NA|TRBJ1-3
CASSQENRRALSGNTIYF
TGTGCCAGCAGCCAAGAAAATCGGCGGGCCCTCTCTGGAAACACCATATATTTT
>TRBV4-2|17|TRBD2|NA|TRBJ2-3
CASSQQAGGPSTDTQYF
TGTGCCAGCAGCCAACAAGCGGGAGGGCCCAGCACAGATACGCAGTATTTT
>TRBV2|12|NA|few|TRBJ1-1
CASDQGFAEAFF
TGTGCCAGCGATCAGGGTTTCGCTGAAGCTTTCTTT
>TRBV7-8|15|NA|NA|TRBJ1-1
CASRPNRGGATEAFF
TGTGCCAGCAGACCAAACCGTGGAGGCGCAACTGAAGCTTTCTTT
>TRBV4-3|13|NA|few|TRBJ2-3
CASSQEVGRTQYF
TGCGCCAGCAGCCAAGAGGTGGGGAGGACGCAGTATTTT
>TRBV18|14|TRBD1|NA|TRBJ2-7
CASSPRTGGYEQYF
TGTGCCAGCTCACCAAGGACAGGGGGCTACGAGCAGTACTTC
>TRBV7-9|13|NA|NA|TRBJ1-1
CASSQDRNTEAFF
TGTGCCAGCAGCCAAGACAGGAACACTGAAGCTTTCTTT
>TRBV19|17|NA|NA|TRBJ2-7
CASSIAIMGASSYEQYF
TGTGCCAGTAGTATAGCCATCATGGGGGCCTCATCCTACGAGCAGTACTTC
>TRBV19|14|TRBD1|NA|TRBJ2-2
CASKRTGDTGELFF
TGTGCCAGTAAAAGGACAGGGGACACCGGGGAGCTGTTTTTT
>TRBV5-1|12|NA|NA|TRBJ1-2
CASSLPQGPETF
TGCGCCAGCAGCTTGCCACAGGGCCCCGAGACCTTC
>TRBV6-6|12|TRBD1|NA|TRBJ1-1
CASSSAGGEAFF
TGTGCCAGCAGTTCCGCAGGGGGTGAAGCTTTCTTT
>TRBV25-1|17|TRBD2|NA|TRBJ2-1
CASSESLTQRGYNEQFF
TGTGCCAGCAGTGAATCCTTGACTCAGCGGGGGTATAATGAGCAGTTCTTC
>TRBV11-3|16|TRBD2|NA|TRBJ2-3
CASSSLAGGPPDTQYF
TGTGCCAGCAGCTCCCTAGCGGGAGGGCCCCCAGATACGCAGTATTTT
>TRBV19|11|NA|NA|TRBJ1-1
CASNRGTEAFF
TGTGCCAGTAACCGGGGCACTGAAGCTTTCTTT
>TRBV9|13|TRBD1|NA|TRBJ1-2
CASRQAGGAGYTF
TGTGCCAGCAGGCAGGCAGGGGGCGCGGGCTACACCTTC
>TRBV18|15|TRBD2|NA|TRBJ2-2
CASSGGTVYTGELFF
TGTGCCAGCTCGGGAGGGACCGTCTACACCGGGGAGCTGTTTTTT
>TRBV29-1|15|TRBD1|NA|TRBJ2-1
CSVEDPDRAHNEQFF
TGCAGCGTTGAAGACCCTGACAGGGCCCACAATGAGCAGTTCTTC
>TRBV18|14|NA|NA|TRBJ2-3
CASSLGKRTDTQYF
TGTGCCAGCTCACTAGGAAAGAGGACAGATACGCAGTATTTT
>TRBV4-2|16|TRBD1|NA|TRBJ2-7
CASSQDPTGGIYEQYF
TGTGCCAGCAGCCAAGATCCCACAGGGGGGATCTACGAGCAGTACTTC
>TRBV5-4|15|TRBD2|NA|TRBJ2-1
CASSLASGSYNEQFF
TGTGCCAGCAGCTTGGCTAGCGGGTCCTACAATGAGCAGTTCTTC
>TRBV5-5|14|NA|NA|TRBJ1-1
CASSLWVTSGEAFF
TGTGCCAGCAGCTTGTGGGTAACGTCGGGTGAAGCTTTCTTT
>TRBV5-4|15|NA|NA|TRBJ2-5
CASSSKGLNGETQYF
TGTGCCAGCAGCTCCAAGGGGCTTAATGGAGAGACCCAGTACTTC
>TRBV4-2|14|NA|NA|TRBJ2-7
CASSQVTGNYEQYF
TGTGCCAGCAGCCAAGTGACAGGAAACTACGAGCAGTACTTC
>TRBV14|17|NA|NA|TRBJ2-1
CASSQDRGTLTYNEQFF
TGTGCCAGCAGCCAAGATCGGGGGACTCTCACCTACAATGAGCAGTTCTTC
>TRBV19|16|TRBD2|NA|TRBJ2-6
CASSPGGDSGANVLTF
TGTGCCAGTAGTCCTGGGGGGGACTCTGGGGCCAACGTCCTGACTTTC
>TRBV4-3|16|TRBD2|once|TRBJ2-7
CASSQDWASGLYEQYF
TGCGCCAGCAGCCAAGATTGGGCTAGCGGGCTCTACGAGCAGTACTTC
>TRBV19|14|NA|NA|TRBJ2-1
CASSMLPKRNEQFF
TGTGCCAGTAGTATGCTCCCTAAACGCAATGAGCAGTTCTTC
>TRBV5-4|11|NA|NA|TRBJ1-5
CAIYNRDNKHF
TGTGCCATCTACAACAGGGACAACAAGCATTTT
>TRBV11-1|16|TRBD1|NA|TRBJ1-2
CASRRLEDRGSGGYTF
TGTGCCAGCAGACGCCTAGAGGACAGGGGATCAGGGGGCTACACCTTC
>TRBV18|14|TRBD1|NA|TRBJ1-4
CASSLRGSDEKLFF
TGTGCCAGCTCACTCAGGGGGAGTGATGAAAAACTGTTTTTT
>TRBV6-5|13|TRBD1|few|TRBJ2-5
CASQKATGGTQYF
TGTGCCAGCCAGAAGGCTACAGGGGGGACCCAGTACTTC
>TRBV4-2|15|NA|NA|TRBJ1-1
CASSQGGGLNTEAFF
TGTGCCAGCAGCCAAGGGGGGGGATTGAACACTGAAGCTTTCTTT
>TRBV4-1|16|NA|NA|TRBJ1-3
CASSQTGQTRGNTIYF
TGCGCCAGCAGCCAGACCGGACAGACTCGTGGAAACACCATATATTTT
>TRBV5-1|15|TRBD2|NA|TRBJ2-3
CASSVSGGSTDTQYF
TGCGCCAGCAGCGTGAGCGGGGGCTCCACAGATACGCAGTATTTT
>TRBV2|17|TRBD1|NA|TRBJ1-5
CASSSPGTGGGNQPQHF
TGTGCCAGCAGCTCTCCCGGGACAGGGGGCGGGAATCAGCCCCAGCATTTT
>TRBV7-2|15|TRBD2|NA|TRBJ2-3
CASSLVGTGGDTQYF
TGTGCCAGCAGCTTAGTGGGTACGGGGGGAGATACGCAGTATTTT
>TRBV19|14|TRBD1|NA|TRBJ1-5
CASTTGITGQPQHF
TGTGCCAGTACGACAGGGATTACAGGACAGCCCCAGCATTTT
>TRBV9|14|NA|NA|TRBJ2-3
CASSVEGSADTQYF
TGTGCCAGCAGCGTAGAGGGGTCTGCAGATACGCAGTATTTT
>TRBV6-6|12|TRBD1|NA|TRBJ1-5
CASRTGVQPQHF
TGTGCCAGCAGGACAGGGGTTCAGCCCCAGCATTTT